This T cell receptor beta chain was captured by sequencing in a study of tumor-infiltrating lymphocytes in primary liver carcinoma (dated by TCRdb to 2016 to 2017). Some background on the complete study: Between November 2015 and March 2016, a handful of patients in China with histopathologically diagnosed primary liver carcinoma had surgical resection. Samples yielded roughly 3.5 to 8 million productive TCRbeta reads; read depth did not differ significantly between tissue types. Hepatocellular carcinoma (four) or combined HCC and intrahepatic cholangiocarcinoma (one) was present in the five patients, who were three men and two women aged 30 to 69 years. The study combined TCRbeta repertoire sequencing, expression microarrays and whole-exome sequencing across five regions of each liver tumor, with adjacent normal tissue and blood. High reproducibility was observed for the technical replicate repertoires, with mean shared-clone rates approximately 0.9 and correlation coefficients above 0.98. The tumors of the five patients were staged as T1-T3 N0M0, with maximum diameters ranging from roughly 4 to 10 cm. A total of 35 specimens from 5 patients went through TCRbeta repertoire sequencing, namely 25 tumor regions, 5 adjacent noncancerous liver tissues and 5 peripheral blood samples. Broader findings and caveats from the paper: With just four or five patients in the study, the authors point out that the findings should be validated in a larger study. Because the samples were bulk and unsorted, CD4+ and CD8+ T cell repertoires could not be compared. Only the TCR beta chain was sequenced, so true repertoire diversity is likely underestimated because unpaired alpha chains were not captured. Repertoire overlap was higher between tumor regions (mean around 35%) than tumor-adjacent (around 17%) or tumor-blood (about 15%) pairs, consistent with antigen-driven expansion. Compared with blood, tumors had a significantly larger share of the repertoire taken up by the top 250 clones (p = 0.039).

TRIzol reagent was used to extract blood RNA from unsorted whole blood, while the DNeasy Blood & Tissue kit provided the germline DNA. Chronic HBV infection was present in the patients, and the patients were treatment-naive at sampling. Around 4 milliliters of peripheral blood were collected into K2EDTA tubes before surgery. Worth noting for this clonotype: Its antigen is not yet known. Per-nucleotide qualities are absent, and no much larger clonotype sits a single base away.

Starting from about 500 ng total RNA, TCRbeta-specific cDNA was produced by reverse transcription with a constant-region primer and ProtoScript II reverse transcriptase. The TCRbeta libraries were prepared through three rounds of nested multiplex PCR following a slightly modified ARM-PCR procedure. Each of the first two PCR rounds ran for approximately 10 cycles using multiplex TRBV1-TRBV30 forward primers together with a Cbeta reverse primer. Sample barcodes and Illumina adapters were attached in a final 25-cycle PCR using Deep VentR polymerase. Before sequencing, amplicons of 200-500 bp were purified from gel using a QIAquick gel extraction kit. The TCRbeta amplicons were sequenced with 250-bp paired-end reads on an Illumina HiSeq 2500. The study's own analysis went as follows. To recover full CDR3 sequences, reads were quality-trimmed using Trimmomatic v0.33 and paired reads were then merged using FLASH v1.2.11. V, D and J germline segments were assigned to the rearranged TCRbeta sequences using MiGEC v1.2.1b. Clonotype statistics, along with Shannon-Wiener diversity indices, were calculated using VDJtools v1.0.0. Except for diversity analysis, only the 250 most abundant clonotypes of each sample were used in subsequent analyses to reduce sampling bias. The public reads were quality trimmed at Q25 with fastp and then assembled into clones with MiXCR by TCRdb, keeping productive beta chains. Each entry is one CDR3 protein sequence, shown with its most common DNA and genes. The V and J calls shown here were made by TCRdb, not taken from the authors' results. The sample has approximately 210,000 distinct CDR3 sequences on record, approximately 65% of them singletons. The ten largest clones represent roughly 6.8% of the sample.

V is cut by 3 bases and J by 8 bases, and the space between the germline ends is 16 bases. Measured from the cysteine to the phenylalanine, the CDR3 is 14 residues long. The entry retains the CDR3 DNA only, 42 bases that are in frame from base 1. For CDR1 and CDR2, the germline V gene lists SGHDN and FVKESK. Sequenced material: peripheral blood. This sequence uses TRBV14 and TRBJ1-2; the D gene is perhaps TRBD1, from 5 matching bases. This TCR came from a woman in her sixties with primary liver carcinoma and hepatitis B virus infection. This receptor carries the CDR3 CASSQSQGMGGYTF. The DNA sequence is as follows: TGTGCCAGCAGCCAGTCCCAGGGAATGGGGGGCTACACCTTC.